These 23 T cell receptor beta chains were all obtained from the same sample, sequenced in a study of T cell responses to AZD1222 COVID-19 vaccine. This table comes from immunoSEQ multiplex PCR, and its TCRdb copy is limited to in-frame clones, with some not included. The data show over 95,000 clones, around nine tenths seen once. This specimen consisted of peripheral blood, obtained on day 0 of AZD1222 vaccination. Every receptor here comes from an adult in good health.

This chain connects TRBV3-1 (or the pseudogene TRBV3-2) to TRBJ2-5, with D unclear. The germline V gene encodes CDR1 LGHDT and CDR2 YNNKEL (reference sequence). The V and J ends lost 0 bases and 6 bases respectively, with 5 bases between them. The CDR3 contains 12 residues. The CDR3 here is CASSQDRKTQYF. DNA for the CDR3: TGTGCCAGCAGCCAAGATAGGAAGACCCAGTACTTC.

The CDR3 spells CASSLVGGTKNIQYF. DNA of the CDR3: TGTGCCAGCAGCTTGGTGGGCGGGACCAAAAACATTCAGTACTTC. This chain links TRBV5-6 with TRBJ2-4; the D gene is possibly TRBD2 (6 bases). This CDR3 contains 15 residues. Germline CDR1 and CDR2: SGHDT and YYEEEE. Trimming shortened V by 0 bases and J by 2 bases, and 9 bases separated the two germline ends.

The gene calls are TRBV29-1 and TRBJ1-1, with 7 bases aligning to TRBD1. CDR3 length: 15 residues. CDR1 and CDR2 from the germline V gene are SQVTM and ANQGSEA. Unmatched junction bases numbered 11, after V lost 7 bases and J lost 0 bases. CDR3 region: CSAKGQTTMNTEAFF. The CDR3 bases are TGCAGCGCAAAGGGACAGACTACCATGAACACTGAAGCTTTCTTT.

This clone has just one count. V gene TRBV18 combines with J gene TRBJ1-2, with D possibly matching TRBD1 (5 bases). CDR3 length equals 16 residues. V lost 2 bases to trimming and J lost 4 bases, with 17 bases between them. CDR1 and CDR2 (germline): KGHSH, LQKENI. The CDR3 DNA follows: TGTGCCAGCTCACCAGGGGGTGTAGCTCAACCCTATGGCTACACCTTC. It translates to CASSPGGVAQPYGYTF.

The gene calls are TRBV6-1 and TRBJ1-2, with D unresolved. This CDR3 spans 13 amino acids. CDR1 and CDR2 from the germline V gene are MNHNS and SASEGT. The V gene lost 3 bases and the J gene lost 2 bases, with 7 bases spanning the gap. CDR3 in amino acids: CASSENGNYGYTF. The CDR3 nucleotides read TGTGCCAGCAGTGAGAACGGAAACTATGGCTACACCTTC.

J is TRBJ2-7 and V is TRBV27; 9 bases align to TRBD2. The CDR3 spans 14 residues. The junction had 4 bases not matched to a gene; V was cut back by 2 bases and J by 5 bases. Germline CDR1 reads MNHEY; CDR2 reads SMNVEV (reference sequence). In nucleotides, the CDR3 is TGTGCCAGCAGTTTAGGGACTAGCAAGCACGAGCAGTACTTC. Encoded protein: CASSLGTSKHEQYF.

The rearrangement joins TRBV5-6 to TRBJ1-2; D remains ambiguous. V was shortened by 1 base and J by 2 bases, with 6 bases between the two germline ends. This CDR3 comprises 13 residues. Germline lookup yields CDR1 SGHDT and CDR2 YYEEEE. The DNA of the CDR3 is TGTGCCAGCAGCTTGACAGAAAACTATGGCTACACCTTC. The encoded protein is CASSLTENYGYTF.

This clone came up a few times. The genes are TRBV4-1 and TRBJ2-1, with 9 bases that match TRBD1. V shed 1 base and J 11 bases; nucleotides not matched to a gene: 6. CDR1 is MGHRA and CDR2 is YSYEKL in the germline V gene. The CDR3 spans 14 residues. CDR3 in DNA: TGCGCCAGCAGCCAAGGGGGACAGGGAAGGCAGCAGTTCTTC. Protein sequence: CASSQGGQGRQQFF.

The rearrangement joins TRBV19 to TRBJ2-5; TRBD1 matches 7 bases. CDR3 length: 13 amino acids. V was clipped by 4 bases and J by 2 bases; unmatched bases: 1. Germline V gives CDR1 LNHDA, CDR2 SQIVND (reference sequence). The CDR3 sequence: CASSKDRQETQYF. CDR3 sequence (DNA): TGTGCCAGTAGTAAGGACAGGCAAGAGACCCAGTACTTC. The variable domain in full, completed from reference TRBV19 and TRBJ2-5, reads DGGITQSPKYLFRKEGQNVTLSCEQNLNHDAMYWYRQDPGQGLRLIYYSQIVNDFQKGDIAEGYSVSREKKESFPLTVTSAQKNPTAFYLCASSKDRQETQYFGPGTRLLVL.

The chain uses TRBV21-1 and TRBJ2-5. TRBV21-1 is a documented pseudogene. The CDR3 contains 17 residues. The CDR3 nucleotides are TGTGCCAGCAGCAAAAGTACCACCCCTAGGGTCCCAGAGACCCAGTACTTC. This gives the protein CASSKSTTPRVPETQYF.

This clone appeared a single time. The V and J genes are TRBV28 and TRBJ1-2, with D perhaps matching TRBD1 (6 bases). The CDR3 sequence is 15 residues long. Trimming removed 6 bases from V and 6 bases from J, with 20 bases in between. CDR1 MDHEN and CDR2 SYDVKM come from the germline V gene. The CDR3 loop is CASSPLGSQGNGYTF. The CDR3 DNA is TGTGCCAGCAGCCCTTTGGGGTCACAGGGCAATGGCTACACCTTC.

The rearrangement links TRBV19 to TRBJ1-5, with TRBD1 as a possible D gene (6 bases). The V end was cut by 3 bases, the J end by 3 bases, with 15 bases between. Germline CDR1 LNHDA, CDR2 SQIVND (reference sequence). The CDR3 spans 16 residues. The CDR3, as DNA: TGTGCCAGTAGTATGGGGGGCGGCTTAGACAATCAGCCCCAGCATTTT. Translating gives CASSMGGGLDNQPQHF.

This chain uses TRBV6-2 or TRBV6-3 with TRBJ2-7; possibly TRBD1 for D (6 bases). The length of the CDR3 is 16 residues. Germline lookup yields CDR1 MNHEY and CDR2 SVGEGT. Trimming shortened V by 0 bases and J by 0 bases, and 12 bases separated the two germline ends. The CDR3: CASSYSGDTLSYEQYF. In DNA form, the CDR3 reads TGTGCCAGCAGTTACTCGGGGGACACCCTCTCCTACGAGCAGTACTTC.

As DNA, the CDR3 is TGTGCCAGCAGCCGCGGGGGCGCCGAGGTGACCACTGAAGCTTTCTTT. It encodes CASSRGGAEVTTEAFF. The chain joins TRBV28 to TRBJ1-1; TRBD1 might be the D (6 bases). Deletions cut 6 bases from V and 4 bases from J, with 21 bases between. Per the germline V gene, CDR1 is MDHEN and CDR2 is SYDVKM. This CDR3 comprises 16 residues.

This clone turned up a few times. This sequence joins TRBV5-8 and TRBJ2-7; 8 bases map to TRBD1. The CDR3 is 15 amino acids. J lost 2 bases, V lost 0 bases, and 4 bases had no gene match. The germline V gene has CDR1 SGHTS and CDR2 YDEGEE. The CDR3 nucleotides are TGTGCCAGCAGCTTGGATGGGACAGGTACCTACGAGCAGTACTTC. Protein: CASSLDGTGTYEQYF.

The CDR3 bases are TGTGCCAGCACCTCGCTTCCAGATACGCAGTATTTT. Protein: CASTSLPDTQYF. The V and J genes are TRBV28 and TRBJ2-3; D is ambiguous. This CDR3 region has 12 residues. Germline CDR1 and CDR2: MDHEN and SYDVKM. The germline V and J ends were trimmed by 7 bases and 4 bases, with 9 bases remaining between them. Together with reference TRBV28 and TRBJ2-3, the CDR3 gives the full variable domain: DVKVTQSSRYLVKRTGEKVFLECVQDMDHENMFWYRQDPGLGLRLIYFSYDVKMKEKGDIPEGYSVSREKKERFSLILESASTNQTSMYLCASTSLPDTQYFGPGTRLTVL.

The chain uses TRBV21-1 and TRBJ1-2. TRBV21-1 is termed a pseudogene. The CDR3 extends over 14 amino acids. CDR3: CASSKALRSYGYTF. CDR3 nucleotide sequence: TGTGCCAGCAGCAAAGCGCTTAGGAGCTATGGCTACACCTTC.

This clone is a singleton in its sample. The rearrangement uses TRBV6-4 and TRBJ2-1; 8 bases are a match to TRBD2. Germline loops: CDR1 MRHNA, CDR2 SNTAGT. The ends lost 0 bases at V and 4 bases at J; junction bases unmatched: 14. The CDR3 extends over 19 amino acids. CDR3 coding DNA: TGTGCCAGCAGTGACTCGAGTAGTAGCGGGGCAATCCGTTACAATGAGCAGTTCTTC. Its translation: CASSDSSSSGAIRYNEQFF.

This sequence joins TRBV5-1 and TRBJ2-3; tentative D call: TRBD1 (5 bases). V was cut by 0 bases and J by 3 bases, with 14 bases left in between. Germline assignment: CDR1 SGHRS and CDR2 YFSETQ. This CDR3 has 16 amino acids. CDR3 amino acids: CASSLAMGRGTDTQYF. CDR3 bases: TGCGCCAGCAGCTTGGCCATGGGGCGCGGAACAGATACGCAGTATTTT.

The table lists this clone with a few counts. The chain employs TRBV3-1 (or the pseudogene TRBV3-2) and TRBJ2-1, with 9 bases matching TRBD2. Looked up from germline, CDR1 is LGHDT and CDR2 is YNNKEL (reference sequence). V shed 0 bases and J 4 bases; nucleotides not matched to a gene: 4. The length of the CDR3 is 16 residues. CDR3 in amino acids: CASSQEQLAGYNEQFF. DNA for the CDR3: TGTGCCAGCAGCCAAGAACAACTAGCGGGTTACAATGAGCAGTTCTTC.

The genes are TRBV5-1 and TRBJ1-1, with D possibly matching TRBD1 (5 bases). V was pared by 1 base and J by 3 bases, with 13 bases between. CDR1 and CDR2 from the germline V gene are SGHRS and YFSETQ. The CDR3 runs to 15 residues. The CDR3 loop reads CASSLTGEWDTEAFF. The CDR3 coding sequence is TGCGCCAGCAGCTTGACGGGGGAGTGGGACACTGAAGCTTTCTTT. Complete variable domain (other parts from reference TRBV5-1 and TRBJ1-1): KAGVTQTPRYLIKTRGQQVTLSCSPISGHRSVSWYQQTPGQGLQFLFEYFSETQRNKGNFPGRFSGRQFSNSRSEMNVSTLELGDSALYLCASSLTGEWDTEAFFGQGTRLTVV.

The chain uses TRBV6-5 and TRBJ2-7, with 9 nucleotides matching TRBD1. V dropped 6 bases and J dropped 4; count of bases not matched to a gene: 10. Germline lookup yields CDR1 MNHEY and CDR2 SVGAGI. CDR3 length: 15 residues. Here the CDR3 reads CASSRSRDRAYEQYF. The CDR3 DNA follows: TGTGCCAGCAGCCGATCCCGGGACAGGGCTTACGAGCAGTACTTC.

This clone has a single count. This sequence joins TRBV7-9 and TRBJ2-7; D may match TRBD1 or TRBD2 (5 bases each). Looked up from germline, CDR1 is SEHNR and CDR2 is FQNEAQ (reference sequence). The CDR3 consists of 14 residues. V was cut by 5 bases and J by 3 bases, with 14 bases left in between. The CDR3 is CASSLSGTYYEQYF. The CDR3 DNA reads TGTGCCAGCAGCCTATCCGGGACGTACTACGAGCAGTACTTC.